The 25 T cell receptor beta chains given below trace back to one sample, sequenced in a study of T-cell reconstitution after alpha-beta-depleted transplantation in children. Unique molecular identifiers were incorporated when the TCRbeta library was constructed. TCRdb reprocessed the PCR reads with MiXCR, giving one entry per CDR3 protein. The sample has 450,000 to 550,000 distinct CDR3 sequences, 10% to 12% seen once. The source material was PBMCs, mostly from graft donor cells, sampled 180 days after TCRalphabeta/CD19-depleted stem cell transplant. The receptor set was obtained from a female patient between 2 and 15 years old who had a stem cell transplant for aplastic anemia, so the T cells may come from the graft donor.

V and J are TRBV21-1 and TRBJ1-1. TRBV21-1 is a pseudogene. The CDR3 loop spans 10 amino acids. The CDR3 spells CATGELEAFF. In nucleotides, the CDR3 is TGTGCCACGGGAGAGCTAGAAGCTTTCTTT.

The CDR3 coding sequence is TGTGCCAGCAGCCTCTTACAGGGGTACACCGGGGAGCTGTTTTTT. Encoded protein: CASSLLQGYTGELFF. The V and J genes are TRBV28 and TRBJ2-2; TRBD1 aligns across 7 bases. Germline lookup yields CDR1 MDHEN and CDR2 SYDVKM. With V trimmed by 6 bases and J by 3 bases, 7 bases remained unmatched. The CDR3 sequence is 15 residues long.

This clonotype was seen more than once but under ten times. As DNA, the CDR3 is TGCGCCAGCAGCTTGTGGAGCGGGAGAGCCAAAAACATTCAGTACTTC. It is translated as CASSLWSGRAKNIQYF. The genes are TRBV5-1 and TRBJ2-4; 8 bases are shared with TRBD2. The CDR3 has 16 amino acids. The ends lost 1 base at V and 0 bases at J; junction bases unmatched: 3. CDR1 and CDR2 from the germline V gene are SGHRS and YFSETQ.

The gene calls are TRBV7-2 and TRBJ2-2; D could derive from TRBD1 or TRBD2 (6 bases each). The CDR3 extends over 17 amino acids. Trimming took 2 bases from V and 4 from J, leaving 17 bases between them. Germline CDR1 and CDR2: SGHTA and FQGNSA. Here the CDR3 DNA reads TGTGCCAGCAGCTTAAAATTCCCGGGGGCGGCCACCGGGGAGCTGTTTTTT. This encodes CASSLKFPGAATGELFF.

V and J are TRBV9 and TRBJ2-2; a weak D match, TRBD2 (7 bases). The germline gives CDR1 SGDLS, CDR2 YYNGEE. The CDR3 sequence is 15 residues long. With 5 bases removed from V and 4 bases from J, the gap between germline ends came to 15 bases. The chain's CDR3 is CASRGGEIPTGELFF. The CDR3 DNA sequence: TGTGCCAGCAGAGGGGGGGAGATACCCACCGGGGAGCTGTTTTTT.

The chain carries TRBV4-1 and TRBJ2-5; 7 nucleotides line up with TRBD2. The germline V gene has CDR1 MGHRA and CDR2 YSYEKL. The V and J ends lost 0 bases and 10 bases, in that order; junction bases with no gene match: 11. The CDR3 loop spans 15 amino acids. The CDR3 sequence is CASSQDRAAGDNQYF. The CDR3 coding sequence is TGCGCCAGCAGCCAAGATCGTGCGGCGGGAGATAACCAGTACTTC.

The rearrangement joins TRBV7-8 to TRBJ2-1; D remains unclear. The CDR3 contains 14 residues. V shed 5 bases and J shed 2 bases, with 10 bases lying between them. Germline lookup yields CDR1 SGHVS and CDR2 FQNEAQ. CDR3 sequence (DNA): TGTGCCAGCAGCCAGTTCAATCCCTACAATGAGCAGTTCTTC. Protein sequence: CASSQFNPYNEQFF.

Written as DNA, the CDR3 is TGTGCCAGCAGTTACCCCAGGGTTAAGAACACTGAAGCTTTCTTT. Residues: CASSYPRVKNTEAFF. This rearrangement joins TRBV28 to TRBJ1-1; a possible D gene is TRBD1 (5 bases). This CDR3 spans 15 amino acids. Trimming removed 4 bases at V and 1 base at J, with 13 bases between. CDR1 MDHEN and CDR2 SYDVKM come from the germline V gene. Full variable domain (missing parts from reference TRBV28 and TRBJ1-1): DVKVTQSSRYLVKRTGEKVFLECVQDMDHENMFWYRQDPGLGLRLIYFSYDVKMKEKGDIPEGYSVSREKKERFSLILESASTNQTSMYLCASSYPRVKNTEAFFGQGTRLTVV.

The chain joins TRBV5-1 to TRBJ2-2; 10 bases are shared with TRBD1. CDR1 SGHRS and CDR2 YFSETQ come from the germline V gene. The CDR3 is 16 residues long. Trimming cost V 4 bases and J 6 bases; bases outside gene matches: 9. The CDR3 spells CASSHGTGEGAGELFF. The CDR3 region has the DNA TGCGCCAGCAGCCACGGGACAGGGGAAGGGGCCGGGGAGCTGTTTTTT.

The sample holds a few counts of this clonotype. The rearrangement uses TRBV3-1 and TRBJ2-3, with D possibly being TRBD1 (5 bases). Germline V gene data show CDR1 as LGHDT and CDR2 as YNNKEL (reference sequence). V was cut by 7 bases and J by 8 bases, with 19 bases left in between. The CDR3 runs 14 residues. The DNA for the CDR3 is TGTGCCAGCAAAACAGCAGCCAGAAGGGGTACGCAGTATTTT. Its translation: CASKTAARRGTQYF.

The chain couples TRBV5-1 to TRBJ2-1; D uncertain. V dropped 0 bases and J dropped 0 bases, with 10 bases sitting between them. Per the germline V gene, CDR1 is SGHRS and CDR2 is YFSETQ. The CDR3 is 16 residues long. The CDR3 DNA follows: TGCGCCAGCAGCTTGGACAAAGCACTCTCCTACAATGAGCAGTTCTTC. It is translated as CASSLDKALSYNEQFF.

The rearrangement uses TRBV3-1 and TRBJ1-5, with D hard to call. Trimming shortened V by 0 bases and J by 3 bases, and 9 bases separated the two germline ends. The CDR3 is made up of 15 amino acids. CDR1 and CDR2 (germline): LGHDT, YNNKEL (reference sequence). CDR3: CASSQEGMNNQPQHF. The DNA for the CDR3 is TGTGCCAGCAGCCAAGAAGGGATGAACAATCAGCCCCAGCATTTT.

This clonotype was found a few times. The chain uses TRBV6-1 and TRBJ2-1, with D possibly being TRBD1 (6 bases). Germline CDR1 and CDR2: MNHNS and SASEGT. The length of the CDR3 is 13 residues. V was clipped by 6 bases and J by 0 bases, with 6 bases between them. The DNA of the CDR3 is TGTGCCAGCAGACAGGGCTCCTACAATGAGCAGTTCTTC. Translated: CASRQGSYNEQFF.

This clonotype was detected ten times or more. This rearrangement joins TRBV12-3 or TRBV12-4 to TRBJ2-7, with 11 positions matching TRBD2. The CDR3 contains 17 residues. Trimming took 3 bases from V and 6 from J; bases not matched to a gene: 13. The CDR3 reads CASSFWVASGRLTEQYV. CDR3 DNA sequence: TGTGCCAGCAGTTTCTGGGTTGCTAGCGGGAGGTTAACCGAGCAGTACGTC.

This clonotype showed up just a few times. The chain carries TRBV14 and TRBJ2-3; D is possibly TRBD1 or TRBD2 (5 bases each). The CDR3 is 16 residues long. Per the germline V gene, CDR1 is SGHDN and CDR2 is FVKESK. V gave up 1 base and J gave up 3 bases, with 14 bases separating them. The CDR3 protein is CASSQGILWGTDTQYF. DNA of the CDR3: TGTGCCAGCAGCCAAGGGATCTTGTGGGGGACAGATACGCAGTATTTT.

With regard to this clonotype: One junction end does not reproduce the germline sequence, and a read error may be involved. The genes are TRBV29-1 and TRBJ2-1; D gene ambiguous. This CDR3 spans 11 amino acids. Germline lookup yields CDR1 SQVTM and CDR2 ANQGSEA. The CDR3 reads CSLEVYNEQFF. CDR3 coding DNA: TGCAGCCTTGAAGTCTACAATGAGCAGTTCTTC.

V gene TRBV20-1 combines with J gene TRBJ1-2, with unresolved D. The CDR3 contains 10 residues. Germline CDR1 DFQATT, CDR2 SNEGSKA (reference sequence). V was cut by 3 bases and J by 4 bases, with 3 bases left in between. The CDR3 sequence: CSARAYGYTF. For the CDR3, the DNA is TGCAGTGCTAGGGCCTATGGCTACACCTTC.

This clonotype was counted many times. The chain couples TRBV10-2 to TRBJ2-7; possible D gene TRBD1, 6 bases. Germline V gene lookup returns CDR1 WSHSY and CDR2 SAAADI. V was shortened by 4 bases and J by 4 bases, with 14 bases between the two germline ends. CDR3 length: 14 amino acids. The CDR3, as DNA: TGCGCCAGCAGTGCTTGGCAGGGGAGTTACGAGCAGTACGTC. Translating gives CASSAWQGSYEQYV.

The gene calls are TRBV28 and TRBJ2-5; no clear D. Germline lookup yields CDR1 MDHEN and CDR2 SYDVKM. V was clipped by 1 base and J by 3 bases, with 12 bases between them. The length of the CDR3 is 15 residues. CDR3 residues: CASSLSFRAEETQYF. Written as DNA, the CDR3 is TGTGCCAGCAGTTTATCTTTTAGGGCGGAAGAGACCCAGTACTTC.

Only a few counts were recorded for this clonotype. The chain is built from TRBV30 and TRBJ2-7; D may match TRBD1 or TRBD2 (5 bases each). The CDR3 consists of 12 residues. The ends were cut back, 0 bases at V and 4 bases at J, with 7 bases in the middle. Germline assignment: CDR1 GTSNPN and CDR2 SVGIG (reference sequence). The CDR3 region is CAWSVEGYEQYV. The CDR3 DNA is TGTGCCTGGAGTGTAGAGGGGTACGAGCAGTACGTC.

This clonotype has a handful of counts. This chain joins TRBV29-1 and TRBJ2-4; D is undetermined. Germline CDR1 is SQVTM and CDR2 is ANQGSEA. The V end was cut by 4 bases, the J end by 2 bases, with 9 bases between. The CDR3 runs 13 residues. Written as DNA, the CDR3 is TGCAGCGTTGGCATACAGACCAAAAACATTCAGTACTTC. Its translation: CSVGIQTKNIQYF.

This clonotype was counted at least ten times. This chain connects TRBV12-3 or TRBV12-4 to TRBJ2-5; no clear D gene. This CDR3 contains 15 residues. The V end was cut by 1 base, the J end by 6 bases, with 15 bases between. DNA of the CDR3: TGTGCCAGCAGTTTAGAGGGTAGGGTGCAAAAGACCCAGTACTTC. Residues: CASSLEGRVQKTQYF.

This clonotype showed up just a few times. The chain combines TRBV6-1 with TRBJ1-2; TRBD1 matches at 7 bases. This CDR3 comprises 13 residues. V was pared by 7 bases and J by 4 bases, with 6 bases of the junction left unmatched. Looked up from germline, CDR1 is MNHNS and CDR2 is SASEGT. The CDR3 spells CASTVTGTYGYTF. As DNA, the CDR3 is TGTGCCAGCACCGTGACAGGGACCTATGGCTACACCTTC.

This clonotype was recorded a few times. V usage is TRBV18 and J usage is TRBJ2-2, with 8 nucleotides matching TRBD2. The CDR3 sequence is 16 residues long. Germline-derived CDR1 and CDR2 are KGHSH and LQKENI. After removal of 5 bases from V and 5 bases from J, the junction contained 10 bases not matched to a gene. This CDR3 reads CASSSSGTRRTGELFF. The CDR3 DNA reads as TGTGCCAGCTCATCATCCGGGACTAGAAGAACCGGGGAGCTGTTTTTT.

This clonotype has a handful of counts. This chain connects TRBV5-1 to TRBJ2-2; no definite D call. Germline V gene sequence: CDR1 SGHRS, CDR2 YFSETQ. V lost 0 bases, J lost 7 bases, and 22 bases lay in between. The length of the CDR3 is 18 residues. The DNA for the CDR3 is TGCGCCAGCAGCTTGGAGGGTTTAGTAGCAACGCCAGGCGGGGAGCTGTTTTTT. Amino acid sequence: CASSLEGLVATPGGELFF.